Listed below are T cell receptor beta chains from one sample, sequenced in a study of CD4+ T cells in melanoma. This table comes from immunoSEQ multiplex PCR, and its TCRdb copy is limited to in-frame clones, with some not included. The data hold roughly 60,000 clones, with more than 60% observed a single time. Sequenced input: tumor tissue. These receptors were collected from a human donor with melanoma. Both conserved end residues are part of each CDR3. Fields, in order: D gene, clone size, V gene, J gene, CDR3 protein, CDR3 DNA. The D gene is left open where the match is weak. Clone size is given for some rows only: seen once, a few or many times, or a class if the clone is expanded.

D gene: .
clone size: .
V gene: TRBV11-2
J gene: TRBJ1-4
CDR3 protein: CASSLSEKLFF
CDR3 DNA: TGTGCCAGCAGCTTAAGTGAAAAACTGTTTTTT

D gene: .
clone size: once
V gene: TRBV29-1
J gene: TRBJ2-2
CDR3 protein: CSVETGGELFF
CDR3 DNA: TGCAGCGTTGAAACTGGCGGGGAGCTGTTTTTT

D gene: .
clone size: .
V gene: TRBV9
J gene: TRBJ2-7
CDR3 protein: CASSVEERSSEQYF
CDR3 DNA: TGTGCCAGCAGCGTAGAGGAGCGGTCGAGCGAGCAGTACTTC

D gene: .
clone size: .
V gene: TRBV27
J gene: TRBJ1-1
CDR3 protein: CASSPSGDGEAFF
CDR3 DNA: TGTGCCAGCAGTCCCTCCGGGGACGGTGAAGCTTTCTTT

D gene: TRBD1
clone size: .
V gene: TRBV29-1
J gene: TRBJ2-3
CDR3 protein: CSGREQGATDTQYF
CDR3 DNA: TGCAGCGGGCGGGAACAGGGGGCCACAGATACGCAGTATTTT

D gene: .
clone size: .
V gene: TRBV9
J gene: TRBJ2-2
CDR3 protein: CASSVDLPGFPGELFF
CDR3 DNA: TGTGCCAGCAGCGTAGATCTGCCAGGATTTCCCGGGGAGCTGTTTTTT

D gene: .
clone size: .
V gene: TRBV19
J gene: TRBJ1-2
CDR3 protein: CASSHRGIGYGYTF
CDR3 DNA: TGTGCCAGTAGTCACCGTGGAATCGGCTATGGCTACACCTTC

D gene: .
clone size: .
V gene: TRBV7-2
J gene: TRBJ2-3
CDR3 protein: CASSGRRSGRTDTQYF
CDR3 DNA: TGTGCCAGCAGCGGGAGAAGGTCGGGGCGCACAGATACGCAGTATTTT

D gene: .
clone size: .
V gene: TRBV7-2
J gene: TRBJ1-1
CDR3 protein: CASSLQLRDTEAFF
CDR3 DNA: TGTGCCAGCAGCTTGCAACTTAGGGACACTGAAGCTTTCTTT

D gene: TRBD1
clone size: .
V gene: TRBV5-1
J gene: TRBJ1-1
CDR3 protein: CASSLGGQGSTEAFF
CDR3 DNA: TGCGCCAGCAGCTTGGGGGGACAGGGTTCCACTGAAGCTTTCTTT

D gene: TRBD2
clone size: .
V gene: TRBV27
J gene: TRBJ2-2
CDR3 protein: CASSSSRGYTGELFF
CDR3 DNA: TGTGCCAGCAGTTCCTCGCGGGGGTACACCGGGGAGCTGTTTTTT

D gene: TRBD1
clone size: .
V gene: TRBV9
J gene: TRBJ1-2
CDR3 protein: CASRGTGGGYTF
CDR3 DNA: TGTGCCAGCAGGGGGACAGGGGGAGGCTACACCTTC

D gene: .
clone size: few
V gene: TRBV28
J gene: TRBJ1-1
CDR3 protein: CASSLGRNTEAFF
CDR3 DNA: TGTGCCAGCAGTTTAGGGAGAAACACTGAAGCTTTCTTT

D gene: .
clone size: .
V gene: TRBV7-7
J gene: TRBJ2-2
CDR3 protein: CASSLDTNTGELFF
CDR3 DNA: TGTGCTAGCAGCTTAGACACCAACACCGGGGAGCTGTTTTTT

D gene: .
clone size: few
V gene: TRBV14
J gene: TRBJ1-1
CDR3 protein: CASSLEMGDTEAFF
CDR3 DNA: TGTGCCAGCAGCCTCGAGATGGGAGACACTGAAGCTTTCTTT

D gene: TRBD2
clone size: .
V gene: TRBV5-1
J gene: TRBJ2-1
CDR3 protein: CASSLSGGPSNEQFF
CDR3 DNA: TGCGCCAGCAGCTTGAGCGGGGGGCCTTCCAATGAGCAGTTCTTC

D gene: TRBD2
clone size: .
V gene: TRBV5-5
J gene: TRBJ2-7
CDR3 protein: CASSRVGLARHEQYF
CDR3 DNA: TGTGCCAGCAGCCGGGTGGGACTAGCTAGGCACGAGCAGTACTTC

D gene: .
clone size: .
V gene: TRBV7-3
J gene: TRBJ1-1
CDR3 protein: CASSTTVNTEAFF
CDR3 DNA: TGTGCCAGCAGCACGACAGTAAACACTGAAGCTTTCTTT

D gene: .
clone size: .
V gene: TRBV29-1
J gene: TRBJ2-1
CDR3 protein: CSVAGREDNEQFF
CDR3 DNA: TGCAGCGTTGCAGGGCGCGAGGACAATGAGCAGTTCTTC

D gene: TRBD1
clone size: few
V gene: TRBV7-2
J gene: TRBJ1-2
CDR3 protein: CASSLQDREVSGYTF
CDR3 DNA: TGTGCCAGCAGCTTACAGGACAGGGAGGTCAGCGGCTACACCTTC

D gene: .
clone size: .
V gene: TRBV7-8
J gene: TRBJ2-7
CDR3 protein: CASSSRAEQYF
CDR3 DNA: TGTGCCAGCAGCTCCAGGGCCGAGCAGTACTTC

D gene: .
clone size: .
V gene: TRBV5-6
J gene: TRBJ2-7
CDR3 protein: CASSLDGGPHYEQYF
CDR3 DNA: TGTGCCAGCAGCTTGGACGGGGGCCCACACTACGAGCAGTACTTC

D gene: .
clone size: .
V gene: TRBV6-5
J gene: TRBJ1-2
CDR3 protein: CASTPSGLYYGYTF
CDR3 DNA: TGTGCCAGCACGCCCTCGGGGCTCTACTATGGCTACACCTTC

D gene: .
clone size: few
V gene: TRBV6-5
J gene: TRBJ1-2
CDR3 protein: CASLGGYGYTF
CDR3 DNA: TGTGCCAGCCTAGGGGGTTATGGCTACACCTTC

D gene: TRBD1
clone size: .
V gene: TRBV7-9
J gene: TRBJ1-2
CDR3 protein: CASSSGQDYGYTF
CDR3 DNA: TGTGCCAGCAGCTCGGGACAGGACTATGGCTACACCTTC

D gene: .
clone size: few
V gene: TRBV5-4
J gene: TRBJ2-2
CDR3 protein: CASSLRVWDTGELFF
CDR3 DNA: TGCGCCAGCAGTCTTCGGGTCTGGGACACCGGGGAGCTGTTTTTT

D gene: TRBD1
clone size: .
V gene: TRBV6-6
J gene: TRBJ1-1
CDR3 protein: CASSYTGGNTEAFF
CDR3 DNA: TGTGCCAGCAGTTACACAGGGGGGAACACTGAAGCTTTCTTT

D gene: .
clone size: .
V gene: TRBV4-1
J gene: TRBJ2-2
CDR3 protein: CASSQVRTGELFF
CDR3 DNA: TGCGCCAGCAGCCAAGTCCGGACCGGGGAGCTGTTTTTT